This is a list of T cell receptor beta chains from one sample in a study of cytomegalovirus exposure and HLA in healthy donors. Using immunoSEQ multiplex PCR, the repertoire was profiled, and TCRdb retains in-frame clones only, with some absent. The sample holds around 110,000 clones, 65% to 75% seen once. The sample comprised PBMCs. These receptors originate from a young man in good health and CMV-seropositive. CDR3s include the opening cysteine and the closing phenylalanine or tryptophan. The D gene is left open where the match is weak. The size entry is marked missing in some rows and otherwise reads once, few, many or a size class.

V gene: TRBV4-3
J gene: TRBJ1-6
CDR3 length: 15
clone size: .
D gene: .
CDR3 protein: CASSQALRSNSPLHF
CDR3 DNA: TGCGCCAGCAGCCAAGCCCTACGCTCCAATTCACCCCTCCACTTT

V gene: TRBV4-1
J gene: TRBJ1-4
CDR3 length: 16
clone size: once
D gene: TRBD1
CDR3 protein: CASSGLRTGRNEKLFF
CDR3 DNA: TGCGCCAGCAGCGGCCTAAGGACAGGTAGAAATGAAAAACTGTTTTTT

V gene: TRBV13
J gene: TRBJ2-3
CDR3 length: 16
clone size: .
D gene: .
CDR3 protein: CASSLQGYSSTDTQYF
CDR3 DNA: TGTGCCAGCAGCTTGCAGGGGTATTCGAGCACAGATACGCAGTATTTT

V gene: TRBV5-6
J gene: TRBJ1-1
CDR3 length: 12
clone size: .
D gene: .
CDR3 protein: CASSRRYTEAFF
CDR3 DNA: TGTGCCAGCAGTCGTCGTTACACTGAAGCTTTCTTT

V gene: TRBV9
J gene: TRBJ1-6
CDR3 length: 15
clone size: .
D gene: TRBD1
CDR3 protein: CASSVVDRGASPLHF
CDR3 DNA: TGTGCCAGCAGCGTAGTAGACAGGGGGGCTTCACCCCTCCACTTT

V gene: TRBV28
J gene: TRBJ1-1
CDR3 length: 11
clone size: .
D gene: .
CDR3 protein: CASSLAGEAFF
CDR3 DNA: TGTGCCAGCAGTCTAGCGGGTGAAGCTTTCTTT

V gene: TRBV4-3
J gene: TRBJ2-7
CDR3 length: 15
clone size: few
D gene: TRBD1
CDR3 protein: CASSQYRDSSYEQYF
CDR3 DNA: TGCGCCAGCAGCCAATACCGGGACAGTTCCTACGAGCAGTACTTC

V gene: TRBV2
J gene: TRBJ1-5
CDR3 length: 14
clone size: .
D gene: TRBD1
CDR3 protein: CASSGQVLNQPQHF
CDR3 DNA: TGTGCCAGCTCGGGACAGGTCCTTAATCAGCCCCAGCATTTT

V gene: TRBV30
J gene: TRBJ2-1
CDR3 length: 15
clone size: once
D gene: TRBD1
CDR3 protein: CAWSPRQGSYNEQFF
CDR3 DNA: TGTGCCTGGAGCCCCAGACAGGGTTCCTACAATGAGCAGTTCTTC

V gene: TRBV7-3
J gene: TRBJ1-5
CDR3 length: 16
clone size: .
D gene: .
CDR3 protein: CASSRRGSPPNQPQHF
CDR3 DNA: TGTGCCAGCAGCCGACGGGGGTCCCCACCCAATCAGCCCCAGCATTTT

V gene: TRBV4-1
J gene: TRBJ2-2
CDR3 length: 14
clone size: few
D gene: TRBD1
CDR3 protein: CASRRQGVTGELFF
CDR3 DNA: TGCGCCAGCAGGCGGCAGGGGGTAACCGGGGAGCTGTTTTTT

V gene: TRBV4-1
J gene: TRBJ2-1
CDR3 length: 16
clone size: .
D gene: .
CDR3 protein: CASSQVGGALYNEQFF
CDR3 DNA: TGCGCCAGCAGCCAGGTTGGCGGGGCCCTCTACAATGAGCAGTTCTTC

V gene: TRBV7-2
J gene: TRBJ1-2
CDR3 length: 14
clone size: once
D gene: .
CDR3 protein: CASRGGDGNYGYTF
CDR3 DNA: TGTGCCAGCAGGGGCGGGGACGGCAACTATGGCTACACCTTC

V gene: TRBV29-1
J gene: TRBJ2-7
CDR3 length: 16
clone size: .
D gene: .
CDR3 protein: CSVEKSLTTGSYEQYF
CDR3 DNA: TGCAGCGTTGAAAAGTCCCTCACGACTGGATCCTACGAGCAGTACTTC

V gene: TRBV4-3
J gene: TRBJ2-2
CDR3 length: 16
clone size: .
D gene: .
CDR3 protein: CASSHPRGAGTGELFF
CDR3 DNA: TGCGCCAGCAGCCATCCCCGGGGGGCGGGCACCGGGGAGCTGTTTTTT

V gene: TRBV5-6
J gene: TRBJ1-6
CDR3 length: 14
clone size: few
D gene: TRBD1
CDR3 protein: CASSFGQGNSPLHF
CDR3 DNA: TGTGCCAGCAGCTTTGGACAGGGGAATTCACCCCTCCACTTT

V gene: TRBV5-1
J gene: TRBJ2-5
CDR3 length: 15
clone size: .
D gene: .
CDR3 protein: CASSLVAGMGETQYF
CDR3 DNA: TGCGCCAGCAGCTTGGTGGCAGGGATGGGCGAGACCCAGTACTTC

V gene: TRBV6-6
J gene: TRBJ1-1
CDR3 length: 14
clone size: .
D gene: .
CDR3 protein: CASSYSEGETEAFF
CDR3 DNA: TGTGCCAGCAGTTACTCAGAGGGCGAGACTGAAGCTTTCTTT

V gene: TRBV6-1
J gene: TRBJ2-7
CDR3 length: 13
clone size: .
D gene: TRBD1
CDR3 protein: CASSERTGREQYF
CDR3 DNA: TGTGCCAGCAGTGAAAGGACAGGGCGGGAGCAGTACTTC

V gene: TRBV7-8
J gene: TRBJ2-7
CDR3 length: 15
clone size: .
D gene: TRBD1
CDR3 protein: CASSPRQGRSHEQYF
CDR3 DNA: TGTGCCAGCAGCCCCAGACAGGGCCGGAGCCACGAGCAGTACTTC

V gene: TRBV7-6
J gene: TRBJ2-3
CDR3 length: 18
clone size: .
D gene: TRBD2
CDR3 protein: CASSLLRQGGGAGDTQYF
CDR3 DNA: TGTGCCAGCAGCTTATTACGACAGGGCGGGGGGGCGGGAGATACGCAGTATTTT

V gene: TRBV18
J gene: TRBJ2-1
CDR3 length: 14
clone size: .
D gene: .
CDR3 protein: CASLAGEGYNEQFF
CDR3 DNA: TGTGCCAGCCTGGCCGGGGAAGGATACAATGAGCAGTTCTTC

V gene: TRBV4-2
J gene: TRBJ1-1
CDR3 length: 16
clone size: .
D gene: TRBD1
CDR3 protein: CSSSPTGGEVNTEAFF
CDR3 DNA: TGTTCCAGCAGCCCCACAGGGGGCGAAGTGAACACTGAAGCTTTCTTT

V gene: TRBV7-9
J gene: TRBJ2-3
CDR3 length: 16
clone size: .
D gene: TRBD2
CDR3 protein: CASSTGTSGSTDTQYF
CDR3 DNA: TGTGCCAGCAGCACTGGGACTAGCGGTAGCACAGATACGCAGTATTTT

V gene: TRBV27
J gene: TRBJ1-5
CDR3 length: 17
clone size: .
D gene: .
CDR3 protein: CASSLFYGGNRNQPQHF
CDR3 DNA: TGTGCCAGCAGTTTGTTCTACGGCGGCAATAGGAATCAGCCCCAGCATTTT

V gene: TRBV2
J gene: TRBJ2-5
CDR3 length: 16
clone size: once
D gene: TRBD2
CDR3 protein: CASRLTSGGAAETQYF
CDR3 DNA: TGTGCCAGCAGGCTGACTAGCGGGGGGGCCGCAGAGACCCAGTACTTC

V gene: TRBV11-2
J gene: TRBJ2-7
CDR3 length: 13
clone size: .
D gene: TRBD2
CDR3 protein: CASSLGRENEQYF
CDR3 DNA: TGTGCCAGCAGCTTGGGGAGGGAGAACGAGCAGTACTTC

V gene: TRBV5-1
J gene: TRBJ2-3
CDR3 length: 19
clone size: .
D gene: TRBD2
CDR3 protein: CASSLGGTSGSGLTDTQYF
CDR3 DNA: TGCGCCAGCAGCTTGGGGGGGACTAGCGGTTCCGGATTGACAGATACGCAGTATTTT

V gene: TRBV7-6
J gene: TRBJ1-2
CDR3 length: 13
clone size: .
D gene: .
CDR3 protein: CASSLTSNYGYTF
CDR3 DNA: TGTGCCAGCAGCTTAACTTCTAACTATGGCTACACCTTC

V gene: TRBV7-9
J gene: TRBJ1-2
CDR3 length: 18
clone size: once
D gene: TRBD1
CDR3 protein: CSSSQSRGQGVQGYGYTF
CDR3 DNA: TGTTCCAGCAGCCAGTCGAGGGGACAGGGGGTTCAAGGCTATGGCTACACCTTC

V gene: TRBV6-6
J gene: TRBJ2-7
CDR3 length: 16
clone size: .
D gene: .
CDR3 protein: CASSYSSIPRSYEQYF
CDR3 DNA: TGTGCCAGCAGTTACTCGAGTATACCCCGCTCCTACGAGCAGTACTTC

V gene: TRBV28
J gene: TRBJ2-2
CDR3 length: 15
clone size: .
D gene: .
CDR3 protein: CASSAYYTNTGELFF
CDR3 DNA: TGTGCCAGCAGTGCCTACTACACGAACACCGGGGAGCTGTTTTTT

V gene: TRBV14
J gene: TRBJ1-1
CDR3 length: 18
clone size: .
D gene: TRBD1
CDR3 protein: CASSQGFGTGVMNTEAFF
CDR3 DNA: TGTGCCAGCAGCCAAGGATTCGGGACAGGGGTTATGAACACTGAAGCTTTCTTT

V gene: TRBV4-2
J gene: TRBJ2-2
CDR3 length: 15
clone size: .
D gene: .
CDR3 protein: CASSQDRERAGELFF
CDR3 DNA: TGTGCCAGCAGCCAAGACCGGGAGCGCGCCGGGGAGCTGTTTTTT

V gene: TRBV11-2
J gene: TRBJ1-5
CDR3 length: 15
clone size: .
D gene: .
CDR3 protein: CASSLGQGSNQPQHF
CDR3 DNA: TGTGCCAGCAGCTTAGGGCAGGGGAGCAATCAGCCCCAGCATTTT

V gene: TRBV19
J gene: TRBJ1-1
CDR3 length: 16
clone size: .
D gene: TRBD1
CDR3 protein: CASSPAGGKRYTEAFF
CDR3 DNA: TGTGCCAGTAGTCCTGCAGGGGGCAAGAGGTACACTGAAGCTTTCTTT

V gene: TRBV5-1
J gene: TRBJ2-2
CDR3 length: 14
clone size: .
D gene: .
CDR3 protein: CASSVDPGGGELFF
CDR3 DNA: TGCGCCAGCAGCGTAGACCCCGGAGGTGGGGAGCTGTTTTTT

V gene: TRBV28
J gene: TRBJ1-2
CDR3 length: 16
clone size: .
D gene: TRBD1
CDR3 protein: CASTRPGQATYSGYTF
CDR3 DNA: TGTGCCAGCACCAGGCCCGGACAGGCCACCTATTCTGGCTACACCTTC

V gene: TRBV14
J gene: TRBJ1-2
CDR3 length: 17
clone size: .
D gene: .
CDR3 protein: CASSRTAGDERSYGYTF
CDR3 DNA: TGTGCCAGCAGCCGCACAGCGGGGGATGAGCGGTCCTATGGCTACACCTTC

V gene: TRBV21-1
J gene: TRBJ2-1
CDR3 length: 12
clone size: .
D gene: .
CDR3 protein: CASGRGPHEQFF
CDR3 DNA: TGTGCCAGCGGCAGGGGCCCTCATGAGCAGTTCTTC

V gene: TRBV4-1
J gene: TRBJ1-2
CDR3 length: 19
clone size: once
D gene: TRBD1
CDR3 protein: CASSQKGWEGQGKRDGYTF
CDR3 DNA: TGCGCCAGCAGCCAAAAAGGGTGGGAGGGACAGGGGAAGAGGGATGGCTACACCTTC

V gene: TRBV7-6
J gene: TRBJ2-5
CDR3 length: 18
clone size: .
D gene: .
CDR3 protein: CASSLGPGVYPKQETQYF
CDR3 DNA: TGTGCCAGCAGCTTAGGCCCCGGGGTGTACCCGAAACAAGAGACCCAGTACTTC

V gene: TRBV19
J gene: TRBJ1-2
CDR3 length: 13
clone size: .
D gene: .
CDR3 protein: CASSFGQHYGYTF
CDR3 DNA: TGTGCCAGTAGTTTCGGACAGCACTATGGCTACACCTTC

V gene: TRBV6-1
J gene: TRBJ2-1
CDR3 length: 14
clone size: .
D gene: TRBD1
CDR3 protein: CASLTGTSYNEQFF
CDR3 DNA: TGTGCCAGCCTGACAGGGACCTCCTACAATGAGCAGTTCTTC

V gene: TRBV4-1
J gene: TRBJ2-5
CDR3 length: 17
clone size: .
D gene: .
CDR3 protein: CASSQGRRGRGQETQYF
CDR3 DNA: TGCGCCAGCAGCCAAGGGAGGCGGGGGCGAGGGCAAGAGACCCAGTACTTC

V gene: TRBV28
J gene: TRBJ2-7
CDR3 length: 14
clone size: .
D gene: TRBD2
CDR3 protein: CASSSPGLPYEQYF
CDR3 DNA: TGTGCCAGCAGCTCCCCGGGACTACCCTACGAGCAGTACTTC

V gene: TRBV6-5
J gene: TRBJ2-3
CDR3 length: 16
clone size: few
D gene: TRBD2
CDR3 protein: CASSYDASGVTDTQYF
CDR3 DNA: TGTGCCAGCAGTTACGATGCTAGCGGGGTGACAGATACGCAGTATTTT

V gene: TRBV30
J gene: TRBJ2-5
CDR3 length: 15
clone size: .
D gene: TRBD1
CDR3 protein: CAWSPGQGAMETQYF
CDR3 DNA: TGTGCCTGGAGCCCGGGACAGGGGGCAATGGAGACCCAGTACTTC

V gene: TRBV18
J gene: TRBJ2-7
CDR3 length: 14
clone size: few
D gene: .
CDR3 protein: CASSPVAGAYEQYF
CDR3 DNA: TGTGCCAGCTCACCAGTGGCGGGGGCTTACGAGCAGTACTTC

V gene: TRBV28
J gene: TRBJ1-1
CDR3 length: 13
clone size: .
D gene: .
CDR3 protein: CASSFPTNTEAFF
CDR3 DNA: TGTGCCAGCAGTTTCCCTACTAACACTGAAGCTTTCTTT

V gene: TRBV6-5
J gene: TRBJ1-1
CDR3 length: 14
clone size: .
D gene: .
CDR3 protein: CASSFAQGNTEAFF
CDR3 DNA: TGTGCCAGCAGTTTCGCACAGGGGAACACTGAAGCTTTCTTT

V gene: TRBV2
J gene: TRBJ2-7
CDR3 length: 14
clone size: .
D gene: TRBD2
CDR3 protein: CAGAGDGRIGEQYF
CDR3 DNA: TGTGCCGGAGCCGGGGACGGGAGGATTGGGGAGCAGTACTTC

V gene: TRBV4-2
J gene: TRBJ1-6
CDR3 length: 16
clone size: .
D gene: TRBD1
CDR3 protein: CASSQDPDRGRSPLHF
CDR3 DNA: TGTGCCAGCAGCCAAGATCCGGACAGGGGGCGATCACCCCTCCACTTT